One sample yielded the 14 T cell receptor beta chains listed below, sequenced in a study of cytomegalovirus exposure and HLA in healthy donors. The PCR contained 60 Vbeta and 13 Jbeta primers. The data were produced by immunoSEQ multiplex PCR, yet TCRdb's version contains in-frame clones alone and is incomplete. Counted here are under 40,000 clones, roughly 79% occurring once; the ten biggest clones make up almost 9.5%. Input material: PBMCs. Every receptor here comes from a woman between 40 and 50 years old in good health and CMV-seronegative.

The V gene is TRBV5-1, the J gene TRBJ2-1; weak D call: TRBD2 (6 bases). V lost 5 bases to trimming and J lost 4 bases, with 16 bases between them. Germline CDR1 and CDR2: SGHRS and YFSETQ. The CDR3 covers 15 residues. CDR3 amino acids: CASRLGGAGYNEQFF. The CDR3 nucleotides are TGCGCCAGCAGGCTGGGGGGTGCAGGGTACAATGAGCAGTTCTTC.

The rearrangement joins TRBV7-2 to TRBJ1-1; D call uncertain. The V and J ends lost 1 base and 5 bases respectively, with 5 bases between them. Germline V CDR1 and CDR2: SGHTA, FQGNSA. The CDR3 runs to 12 residues. The CDR3 region has the DNA TGTGCCAGCAGCTTAGACAGAACTGAAGCTTTCTTT. Protein sequence: CASSLDRTEAFF.

The V and J genes are TRBV29-1 and TRBJ1-1; TRBD1 might be the D (5 bases). Trimming pared 7 bases from V and 3 bases from J, leaving 15 bases between. In germline, CDR1 is SQVTM, CDR2 ANQGSEA. The CDR3 runs to 13 residues. CDR3 bases: TGCAGCGCAGCCGCCCAGGGCGACACTGAAGCTTTCTTT. The encoded protein is CSAAAQGDTEAFF.

The V call is TRBV4-3, the J call TRBJ1-4; no clear D gene. Germline V lookup: CDR1 LGHNA, CDR2 YSLEER. CDR3 size: 14 residues. Trimming stripped 0 bases from V and 4 bases from J, with 6 bases between. CDR3 DNA: TGCGCCAGCAGCCAAGATGCCGGTAATGAAAAACTGTTTTTT. The encoded protein is CASSQDAGNEKLFF.

DNA of the CDR3: TGCGCCAGCAGTCCCGGGGGGGCGGAAGGCTACACCTTC. It specifies CASSPGGAEGYTF. The genes are TRBV5-1 and TRBJ1-2, with D perhaps TRBD1 (6 bases). CDR3 length: 13 amino acids. With 5 bases removed from V and 8 bases from J, the gap between germline ends came to 16 bases. Germline CDR1 is SGHRS and CDR2 is YFSETQ.

This clone was seen a few times. This rearrangement joins TRBV6-1 to TRBJ1-2; 8 bases map to TRBD1. V shed 4 bases, J shed 4 bases, and the junction held 5 bases outside the gene matches. The CDR3 has 14 residues. Per the germline V gene, CDR1 is MNHNS and CDR2 is SASEGT. The CDR3 sequence: CASSGTGKAYGYTF. The CDR3 DNA reads as TGTGCCAGCAGTGGGACAGGGAAAGCCTATGGCTACACCTTC.

To note about this clone: Different DNA sequences within this sample yield the same CDR3. This chain links TRBV5-1 with TRBJ1-6, with D possibly TRBD1 on 6 matching bases. The CDR3 has 16 amino acids. The V and J ends lost 5 bases and 0 bases respectively, with 12 bases between them. Germline CDR1 reads SGHRS; CDR2 reads YFSETQ. CDR3 region: CASSPQGSSYNSPLHF. Written as DNA, the CDR3 is TGCGCCAGCAGTCCTCAGGGGAGCTCCTATAATTCACCCCTCCACTTT.

The J gene is TRBJ2-7, the V gene TRBV9, with D possibly being TRBD2 (5 bases). V lost 0 bases to trimming and J lost 2 bases, with 12 bases between them. The CDR3 contains 15 residues. CDR1 and CDR2 (germline): SGDLS, YYNGEE. The CDR3 DNA reads TGTGCCAGCAGCGTAGGAGGGTCGTCCCCCTACGAGCAGTACTTC. This codes for CASSVGGSSPYEQYF.

The chain employs TRBV2 and TRBJ1-5, with D maybe TRBD1 (6 bases). The germline CDR1 and CDR2 sequences are SNHLY and FYNNEI. The CDR3 is made up of 14 amino acids. The germline V and J ends were trimmed by 4 bases and 5 bases, with 12 bases remaining between them. CDR3 amino acids: CASSVEGGDQPQHF. CDR3 in DNA: TGTGCCAGCAGTGTAGAAGGGGGGGATCAGCCCCAGCATTTT.

The chain recombines TRBV7-2 with TRBJ1-2; TRBD1 agrees at 7 bases. CDR1 SGHTA and CDR2 FQGNSA come from the germline V gene. The CDR3 has 14 amino acids. Trimming cost V 6 bases and J 4 bases; bases outside gene matches: 8. CDR3: CASRPGGQLYGYTF. CDR3 sequence (DNA): TGTGCCAGCAGGCCAGGGGGACAGCTCTATGGCTACACCTTC.

This chain joins TRBV28 and TRBJ2-1; perhaps TRBD2 as D (5 bases). Between the trimmed V and J ends, which lost 5 bases and 1 base, there was a span of 15 bases. Germline CDR1 is MDHEN and CDR2 is SYDVKM. The CDR3 runs to 16 residues. CDR3 in amino acids: CASSPLSAGSYNEQFF. CDR3 DNA: TGTGCCAGCAGTCCTTTGAGCGCGGGTTCCTACAATGAGCAGTTCTTC.

The J gene is TRBJ1-2, the V gene TRBV2; 9 bases line up with TRBD1. CDR3 length: 14 amino acids. Per the germline V gene, CDR1 is SNHLY and CDR2 is FYNNEI. J lost 8 bases, V lost 4 bases, and 8 bases had no gene match. The DNA for the CDR3 is TGTGCCAGCAGTGTTGAGGGACAGGGTGAAGGCTACACCTTC. It encodes CASSVEGQGEGYTF.

The chain employs TRBV7-2 and TRBJ2-7, with a possible D match to TRBD1 (6 bases). Germline V gene sequence: CDR1 SGHTA, CDR2 FQGNSA. V lost 0 bases and J 2 bases, leaving 17 bases between the germline ends. The CDR3 sequence is 17 residues long. For the CDR3, the DNA is TGTGCCAGCAGCTTAGCGTTGTTTGGGGACACTACCTACGAGCAGTACTTC. Translating gives CASSLALFGDTTYEQYF.

The V gene is TRBV10-2, the J gene TRBJ2-7; possible D gene TRBD2, 6 bases. CDR1 WSHSY and CDR2 SAAADI come from the germline V gene. The ends were cut back, 2 bases at V and 3 bases at J, with 20 bases in the middle. CDR3 length: 17 amino acids. The CDR3 sequence: CASSEELRDRRGYEQYV. CDR3 in DNA: TGCGCCAGCAGTGAGGAATTGCGAGACCGGAGGGGCTACGAGCAGTACGTC.